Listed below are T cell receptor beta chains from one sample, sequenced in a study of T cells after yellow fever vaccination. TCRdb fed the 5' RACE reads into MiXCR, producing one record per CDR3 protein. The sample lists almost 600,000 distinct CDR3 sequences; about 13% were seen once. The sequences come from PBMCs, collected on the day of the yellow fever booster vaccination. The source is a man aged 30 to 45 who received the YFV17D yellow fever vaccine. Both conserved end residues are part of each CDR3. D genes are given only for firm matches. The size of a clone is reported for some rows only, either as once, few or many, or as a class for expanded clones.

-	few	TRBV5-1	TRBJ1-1	TGCGCCAGCAGACCGACAGTGAACACTGAAGCTTTCTTT	CASRPTVNTEAFF
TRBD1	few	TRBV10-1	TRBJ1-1	TGCGCCAGCAGTGGACAGGGCCTCGGGGCTTTCTTT	CASSGQGLGAFF
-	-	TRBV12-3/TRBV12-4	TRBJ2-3	TGTGCCAGCACCCCAGAGAGGGGTGGCACGCAGTATTTT	CASTPERGGTQYF
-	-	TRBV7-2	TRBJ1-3	TGTGCCAGCTTGAACTCTGGAAACACCATATATTTT	CASLNSGNTIYF
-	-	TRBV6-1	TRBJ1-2	TGTGCCAGCAGTCCCAGGGGAGGCGGCGGCTACACCTTC	CASSPRGGGGYTF
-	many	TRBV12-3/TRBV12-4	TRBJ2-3	TGTGCCAGCAGTTTTCTACCTAGCACAGATACGCAGTATTTT	CASSFLPSTDTQYF
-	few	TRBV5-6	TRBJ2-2	TGTGCCAGCAGCCCGGAGGGGTCCGGGGAGCTGTTTTTT	CASSPEGSGELFF
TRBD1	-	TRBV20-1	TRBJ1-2	TGCAGTGCTTACCCGGGACAGGGTAGAGGTGGCTACACCTTC	CSAYPGQGRGGYTF
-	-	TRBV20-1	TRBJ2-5	TGCAGTGCTCGGGACCGCAGAGGGAAGACCCAGTACTTC	CSARDRRGKTQYF
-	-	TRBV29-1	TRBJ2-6	TGCAGCGCTGGACAGACTGGGGCCAACGTCCTGACTTTC	CSAGQTGANVLTF
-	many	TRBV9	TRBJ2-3	TGTGCCAGCAGCGTAGCAACTTCTAGCACAGATACGCAGTATTTT	CASSVATSSTDTQYF
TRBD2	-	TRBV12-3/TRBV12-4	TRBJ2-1	TGTGCCAGCAGTTTAGGGACTAGCGGCCATGAGCAGTTCTTC	CASSLGTSGHEQFF
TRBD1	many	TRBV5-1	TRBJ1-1	TGCGCCAGCAGCTTGTTGGGACAGGGAGCTGAAGCTTTCTTT	CASSLLGQGAEAFF
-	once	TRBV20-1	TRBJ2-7	TGCAGTACCCAAGACAGGACCTACGAGCAGTACTTC	CSTQDRTYEQYF
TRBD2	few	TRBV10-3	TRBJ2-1	TGTGCCATCAGTGAGGCCCGCGGGAGTATCTACAATGAGCAGTTCTTC	CAISEARGSIYNEQFF
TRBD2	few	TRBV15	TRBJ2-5	TGTGCCACCAGCAGAGATCCCCCAGCGGCTAGCGGGCTACAAGAGACCCAGTACTTC	CATSRDPPAASGLQETQYF
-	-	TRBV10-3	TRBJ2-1	TGTGCCATCAGTGATGGAGCTTCCTCCCTGGCGGACAATGAGCAGTTCTTC	CAISDGASSLADNEQFF